This T cell receptor (beta chain) is from a study of blood T cell repertoires in COVID-19. Overall study: Researchers got acute and convalescent COVID-19 samples from the United States, Italy and Spain. Sample material is recorded as cDNA or gDNA derived from T cells, B-cell-depleted T cells, or PBMCs.

Per the original data handling: Amplification with reference gene primers provided the estimates of nucleated cell counts. Profiling relied on immunoSEQ multiplex PCR, and the TCRdb table lists in-frame clones only, not all of them. The V and J calls and clone size are taken from that table; D and trimming were inferred from the DNA. The sample has 20,000 to 30,000 clones, more than 75% seen once; the top ten hold 4% to 6%. CDR3 length: 15 residues. Looked up from germline, CDR1 is SGHVS and CDR2 is FNYEAQ. Trimming took 0 bases from V and 3 from J, leaving 12 bases between them. This clonotype was sampled from a man aged 50 to 59 with active COVID-19. The genes are TRBV7-6 and TRBJ2-7; D is unclear. Material: peripheral blood. CDR3 loop: CASSLAASSSYEQYF. The DNA of the CDR3 is TGTGCCAGCAGCTTAGCGGCCAGTAGCAGCTACGAGCAGTACTTC.